Sequencing of this T cell receptor beta chain was carried out in a study of identical twins. At least ten counts were recorded for this clonotype. Its antigen is still unknown. Template switching added a universal primer binding site, and final cDNA carried unique molecular identifiers. TCRdb itself ran the 5' RACE reads through MiXCR, one entry per CDR3 protein. In the table there are 200,000 to 300,000 distinct CDR3 sequences, roughly a tenth of which are singletons. General study results and limits: In zero-insertion analyses, partial confounding could arise from invariant MAIT and iNKT cells. Excess twin sharing in beta out-of-frame sequences was weaker.

Germline V lookup: CDR1 MNHNS, CDR2 SASEGT. CDR3 length: 13 amino acids. Trimming cost V 6 bases and J 0 bases, with 5 bases left between them. The clonotype originates from a man aged 50-59 years in good health. The sample comprised memory T cells sorted from blood. The genes are TRBV6-1 and TRBJ2-2, with no clear D. CDR3 coding DNA: TGTGCCAGCAGGATGTCGAACACCGGGGAGCTGTTTTTT. Protein: CASRMSNTGELFF.